The 8 T cell receptor beta chains below all came from one sample that was sequenced in a study of cytomegalovirus exposure and HLA in healthy donors. The PCR was carried out with 60 Vbeta primers and 13 Jbeta primers. The repertoire was sequenced with immunoSEQ multiplex PCR; TCRdb's copy has only in-frame clones and lacks some. The table includes around 120,000 clones, around 79% detected once. The source material was PBMCs. The receptor source for this set is a woman in her thirties or forties in good health and CMV-seronegative.

The chain employs TRBV10-3 and TRBJ1-3; 7 bases agree with TRBD1. Trimming removed 6 bases from V and 4 bases from J; junction bases left unmatched: 6. Germline V gene data show CDR1 as ENHRY and CDR2 as SYGVKD. The CDR3 totals 14 residues. The CDR3, as DNA: TGTGCCATCAGGATACAGGGGTTGGGAAACACCATATATTTT. Translation gives CAIRIQGLGNTIYF.

The chain's CDR3 is CASSPGQGIGELFF. The CDR3 DNA reads TGCGCCAGCAGCCCCGGACAGGGAATCGGGGAGCTGTTTTTT. The chain links TRBV5-1 to TRBJ2-2, with TRBD1 identical over 8 bases. Trimming cost V 4 bases and J 7 bases; bases outside gene matches: 6. This CDR3 has 14 amino acids. The V gene's germline CDR1 is SGHRS and CDR2 YFSETQ.

This clone was seen once. This chain joins TRBV5-1 and TRBJ2-1; TRBD2 agrees at 7 bases. Germline CDR1 is SGHRS and CDR2 is YFSETQ. CDR3 length equals 15 residues. The V segment lost 3 bases and the J segment 8 bases; nucleotides outside the gene matches: 11. CDR3 in DNA: TGCGCCAGCAGCTCTCAAGCGGGACCCGCTTATGAGCAGTTCTTC. Protein product: CASSSQAGPAYEQFF.

The V call is TRBV5-1, the J call TRBJ2-3, with D perhaps TRBD2 (7 bases). V shed 1 base and J shed 6 bases, with 18 bases lying between them. The CDR3 is 16 residues long. CDR1 is SGHRS, CDR2 YFSETQ, per germline. CDR3 in DNA: TGCGCCAGCAGCTTGCTGGGGGCAGCGGGGATGGATACGCAGTATTTT. It yields the protein CASSLLGAAGMDTQYF.

The chain combines TRBV4-2 with TRBJ2-3; D is unresolved. The V gene lost 1 base and the J gene lost 6 bases, with 8 bases spanning the gap. The CDR3 consists of 13 residues. The V gene's germline CDR1 is LGHNA and CDR2 YNFKEQ. CDR3 in amino acids: CASSQGLEDTQYF. CDR3 sequence (DNA): TGTGCCAGCAGCCAAGGATTGGAGGATACGCAGTATTTT.

The genes are TRBV30 and TRBJ2-7; 12 nucleotides match TRBD2. The V gene's germline CDR1 is GTSNPN and CDR2 SVGIG (reference sequence). Trimming at V came to 5 bases and at J to 3 bases, leaving 5 bases not matched to a gene. The CDR3 sequence is 14 residues long. This CDR3 is CAWSLAGGDYEQYF. The CDR3 DNA follows: TGTGCCTGGTCCCTAGCGGGAGGGGACTACGAGCAGTACTTC. Full variable domain (rest looked up from reference TRBV30 and TRBJ2-7): SQTIHQWPATLVQPVGSPLSLECTVEGTSNPNLYWYRQAAGRGLQLLFYSVGIGQISSEVPQNLSASRPQDRQFILSSKKLLLSDSGFYLCAWSLAGGDYEQYFGPGTRLTVT.

The gene calls are TRBV4-3 and TRBJ1-1, with TRBD1 matching 10 bases. The CDR3 sequence is 16 residues long. The J segment lost 6 bases and the V segment lost 1 base, leaving 8 bases of the junction unmatched. CDR1 is LGHNA and CDR2 is YSLEER in the germline V gene. CDR3 coding DNA: TGCGCCAGCAGCCAAGGACAGGGGGCGGGTAGTGCTGAAGCTTTCTTT. Translating it yields CASSQGQGAGSAEAFF.

The DNA for the CDR3 is TGTGCCAGCAGCCAAGATCCCACCGGCAGGTATGGCTACACCTTC. Residues: CASSQDPTGRYGYTF. This chain connects TRBV4-2 to TRBJ1-2, with unresolved D. The CDR3 is made up of 15 amino acids. The germline V gene has CDR1 LGHNA and CDR2 YNFKEQ. V was clipped by 0 bases and J by 5 bases, with 13 bases between them.